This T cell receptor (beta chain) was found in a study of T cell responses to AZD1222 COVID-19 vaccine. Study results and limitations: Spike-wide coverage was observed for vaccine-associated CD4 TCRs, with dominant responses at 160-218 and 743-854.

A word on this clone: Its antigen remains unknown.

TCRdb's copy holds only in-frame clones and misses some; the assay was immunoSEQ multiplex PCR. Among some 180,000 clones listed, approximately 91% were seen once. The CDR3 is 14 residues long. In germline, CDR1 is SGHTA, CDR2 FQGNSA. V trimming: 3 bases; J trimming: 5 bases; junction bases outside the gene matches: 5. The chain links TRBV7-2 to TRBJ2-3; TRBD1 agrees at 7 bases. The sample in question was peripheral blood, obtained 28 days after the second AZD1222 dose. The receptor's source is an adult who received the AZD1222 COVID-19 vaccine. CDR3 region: CASSLTGRGDTQYF. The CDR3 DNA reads TGTGCCAGCAGCTTGACAGGGAGAGGAGATACGCAGTATTTT.